The present T cell receptor (beta chain) was sequenced within a study of memory CD4+ T cells and cytomegalovirus serostatus. Study-level findings and limits: CMV serostatus prediction reached median AUC approximately 0.95, or 0.91 with US-trained model.

The V gene's germline CDR1 is SEHNR and CDR2 FQNEAQ (reference sequence). With 5 bases removed from V and 6 bases from J, the gap between germline ends came to 19 bases. The CDR3 is 16 amino acids. Regarding this clone: Its antigen is not known.

The sort gate was single viable CD3+CD4+CD8-CD45RO+ cells for memory CD4+ T cells. TCRdb's copy holds only in-frame clones and misses some; the assay was immunoSEQ multiplex PCR. The sample carries tens of thousands of clones, roughly three quarters recorded once. This receptor was obtained from an adult in good health and CMV-seropositive. The chain recombines TRBV7-9 with TRBJ2-2; tentatively, D is TRBD1 (6 bases). Sequencing used memory CD4+ T cells from blood. The DNA of the CDR3 is TGTGCCAGCAGCCCTAGAGGGGGTAGGGTCGCCGGGGAGCTGTTTTTT. Translating it yields CASSPRGGRVAGELFF. The entire variable domain, with the rest obtained from reference TRBV7-9 and TRBJ2-2, is as follows: DTGVSQNPRHKITKRGQNVTFRCDPISEHNRLYWYRQTLGQGPEFLTYFQNEAQLEKSRLLSDRFSAERPKGSFSTLEIQRTEQGDSAMYLCASSPRGGRVAGELFFGEGSRLTVL.